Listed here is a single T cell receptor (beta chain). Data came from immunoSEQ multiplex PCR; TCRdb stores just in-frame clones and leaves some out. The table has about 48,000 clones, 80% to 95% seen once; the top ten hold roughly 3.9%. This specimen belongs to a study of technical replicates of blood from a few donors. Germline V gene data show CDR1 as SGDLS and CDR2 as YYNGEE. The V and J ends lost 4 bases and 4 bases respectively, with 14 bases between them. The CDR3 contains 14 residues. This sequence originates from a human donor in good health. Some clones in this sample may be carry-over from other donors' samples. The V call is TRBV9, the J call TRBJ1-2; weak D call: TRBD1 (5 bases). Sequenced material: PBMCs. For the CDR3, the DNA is TGTGCCAGCAGCCGCCGGGGGACCGGCTATGGCTACACCTTC. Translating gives CASSRRGTGYGYTF.